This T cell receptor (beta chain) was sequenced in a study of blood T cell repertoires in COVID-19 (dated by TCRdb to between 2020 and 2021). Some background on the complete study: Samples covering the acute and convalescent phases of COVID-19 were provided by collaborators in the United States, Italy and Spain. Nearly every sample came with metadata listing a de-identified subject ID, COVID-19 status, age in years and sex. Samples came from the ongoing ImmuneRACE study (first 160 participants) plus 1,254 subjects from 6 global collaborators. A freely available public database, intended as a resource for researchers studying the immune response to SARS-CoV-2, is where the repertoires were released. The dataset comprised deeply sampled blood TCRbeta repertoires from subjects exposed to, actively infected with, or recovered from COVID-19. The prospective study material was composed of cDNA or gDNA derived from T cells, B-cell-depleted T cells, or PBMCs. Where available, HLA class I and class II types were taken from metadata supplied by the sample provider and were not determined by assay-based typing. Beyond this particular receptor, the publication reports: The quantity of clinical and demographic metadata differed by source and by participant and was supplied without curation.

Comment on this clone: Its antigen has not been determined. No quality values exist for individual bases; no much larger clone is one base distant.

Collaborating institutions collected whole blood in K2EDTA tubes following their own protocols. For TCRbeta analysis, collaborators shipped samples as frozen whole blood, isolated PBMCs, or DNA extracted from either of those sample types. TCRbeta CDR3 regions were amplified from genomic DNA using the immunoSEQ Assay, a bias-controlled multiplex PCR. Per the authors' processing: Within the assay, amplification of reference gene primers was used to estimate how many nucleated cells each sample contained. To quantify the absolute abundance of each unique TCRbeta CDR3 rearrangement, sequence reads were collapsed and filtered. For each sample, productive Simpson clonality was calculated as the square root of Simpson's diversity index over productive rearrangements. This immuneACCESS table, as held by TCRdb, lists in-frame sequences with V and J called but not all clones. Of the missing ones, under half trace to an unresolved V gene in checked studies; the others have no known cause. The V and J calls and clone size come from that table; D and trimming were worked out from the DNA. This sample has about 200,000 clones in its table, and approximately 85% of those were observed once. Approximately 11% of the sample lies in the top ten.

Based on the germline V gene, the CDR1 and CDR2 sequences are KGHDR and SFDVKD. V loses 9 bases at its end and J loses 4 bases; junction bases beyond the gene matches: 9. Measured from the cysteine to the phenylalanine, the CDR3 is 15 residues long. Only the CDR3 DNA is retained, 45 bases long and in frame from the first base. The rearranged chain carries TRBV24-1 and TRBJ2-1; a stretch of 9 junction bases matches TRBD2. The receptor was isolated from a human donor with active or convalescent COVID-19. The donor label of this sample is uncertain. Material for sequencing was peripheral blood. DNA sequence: TGTGCCACCTCAGATAGCGGGGGATCTTACAATGAGCAGTTCTTC. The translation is CATSDSGGSYNEQFF.